The 32 T cell receptor beta chains presented below share a single source sample, sequenced in a study of cytomegalovirus exposure and HLA in healthy donors. The PCR had 60 Vbeta and 13 Jbeta primers. Produced via immunoSEQ multiplex PCR; TCRdb's table is partial and in-frame only. The sample carries roughly 150,000 clones, around 79% recorded once. The sample comprised PBMCs. All receptors derive from a female donor in good health and CMV-seronegative.

This chain links TRBV4-3 with TRBJ1-1, with 11 bases lining up with TRBD1. V was pared by 3 bases and J by 6 bases, with 6 bases of the junction left unmatched. The CDR3 sequence is 15 residues long. Germline assignment: CDR1 LGHNA and CDR2 YSLEER. The CDR3 region has the DNA TGCGCCAGCAGCCATGACCAGGGACAGGGGGCTGAAGCTTTCTTT. Its translation: CASSHDQGQGAEAFF.

The chain has TRBV4-3 and TRBJ1-4; tentative D call: TRBD1 (5 bases). This CDR3 is 15 amino acids long. Per germline, CDR1 LGHNA and CDR2 YSLEER. Trimming took off 4 bases at V and 8 bases at J, with 17 bases between the two ends. The CDR3 spells CASSREGGAREKLFF. CDR3 DNA: TGCGCCAGCAGCCGGGAGGGAGGGGCAAGGGAAAAACTGTTTTTT.

The V and J genes are TRBV7-9 and TRBJ2-7; D is possibly TRBD1 (6 bases). CDR3 length: 14 amino acids. Trimming left V 5 bases short and J 2 bases short, with 13 bases between. Germline V gene sequence: CDR1 SEHNR, CDR2 FQNEAQ (reference sequence). The CDR3 here is CASSPGHGPYEQYF. The DNA for the CDR3 is TGTGCCAGCAGCCCGGGACACGGGCCCTACGAGCAGTACTTC. The full variable domain, in which reference TRBV7-9 and TRBJ2-7 provide the parts outside the CDR3, is DTGVSQNPRHKITKRGQNVTFRCDPISEHNRLYWYRQTLGQGPEFLTYFQNEAQLEKSRLLSDRFSAERPKGSFSTLEIQRTEQGDSAMYLCASSPGHGPYEQYFGPGTRLTVT.

CDR3 nucleotides: TGTGCCAGCTCACCCACCAACCAGTACCCTAGCACAGATACGCAGTATTTT. It translates to CASSPTNQYPSTDTQYF. V and J are TRBV18 and TRBJ2-3; D gene uncertain. CDR1 and CDR2 (germline): KGHSH, LQKENI. Trimming shortened V by 3 bases and J by 0 bases, and 16 bases separated the two germline ends. The CDR3 has 17 amino acids.

V and J are TRBV28 and TRBJ1-2, with 7 bases aligning to TRBD1. Germline lookup yields CDR1 MDHEN and CDR2 SYDVKM. There are 14 residues in the CDR3. V was pared by 4 bases and J by 6 bases, with 8 bases of the junction left unmatched. In nucleotides, the CDR3 is TGTGCCAGCAGTTCCGACACAGGGGAGGATGGCTACACCTTC. It yields the protein CASSSDTGEDGYTF.

The chain is built from TRBV5-1 and TRBJ2-1; no clear D gene. The CDR3 is made up of 15 amino acids. Trimming removed 6 bases from V and 0 bases from J, with 13 bases in between. From germline, CDR1 is SGHRS and CDR2 YFSETQ. This CDR3 is CASTTDLSSYNEQFF. The DNA for the CDR3 is TGCGCCAGCACCACTGACTTGAGCTCCTACAATGAGCAGTTCTTC. The whole variable domain, filled in from reference TRBV5-1 and TRBJ2-1, reads KAGVTQTPRYLIKTRGQQVTLSCSPISGHRSVSWYQQTPGQGLQFLFEYFSETQRNKGNFPGRFSGRQFSNSRSEMNVSTLELGDSALYLCASTTDLSSYNEQFFGPGTRLTVL.

This chain uses TRBV7-2 with TRBJ1-2; 9 bases match TRBD1. The CDR3 loop spans 14 amino acids. Germline CDR1 is SGHTA and CDR2 is FQGNSA. V shed 7 bases and J 9 bases; nucleotides not matched to a gene: 12. The CDR3, as DNA: TGTGCCAGCAACCAGCGGGGACAGGGATCCAGCTACACCTTC. Its protein is CASNQRGQGSSYTF. The full variable domain, rest sourced from reference TRBV7-2 and TRBJ1-2, is GAGVSQSPSNKVTEKGKDVELRCDPISGHTALYWYRQSLGQGLEFLIYFQGNSAPDKSGLPSDRFSAERTGGSVSTLTIQRTQQEDSAVYLCASNQRGQGSSYTFGSGTRLTVV.

The gene calls are TRBV7-2 and TRBJ2-7; 10 bases agree with TRBD2. The germline V gene has CDR1 SGHTA and CDR2 FQGNSA. V lost 1 base and J lost 4; bases outside the gene matches: 4. The CDR3 has 15 residues. CDR3 sequence: CASSLEGSGRYEQYF. The CDR3 coding sequence is TGTGCCAGCAGCTTAGAGGGTAGCGGGAGGTACGAGCAGTACTTC.

The chain employs TRBV6-5 and TRBJ2-7, with D maybe TRBD1 (5 bases). The V gene's germline CDR1 is MNHEY and CDR2 SVGAGI. V shed 4 bases and J shed 0 bases, with 10 bases lying between them. There are 14 residues in the CDR3. CDR3 protein: CASSSPGNSYEQYF. CDR3 nucleotides: TGTGCCAGCAGTTCCCCAGGGAACTCCTACGAGCAGTACTTC.

This clone was picked up a small number of times. This chain links TRBV7-2 with TRBJ1-1; D is ambiguous. Trimming stripped 1 base from V and 0 bases from J, with 9 bases between. The CDR3 covers 15 residues. From germline, CDR1 is SGHTA and CDR2 FQGNSA. The CDR3 coding sequence is TGTGCCAGCAGCTTAGATCCAGATATGAACACTGAAGCTTTCTTT. Translating gives CASSLDPDMNTEAFF.

As to this clone: The junction departs from the called germline gene at one end, perhaps through a read error. The chain combines TRBV7-2 with TRBJ2-3; weak D call: TRBD2 (5 bases). This CDR3 is built from 15 residues. CDR1 is SGHTA and CDR2 is FQGNSA in the germline V gene. The CDR3 region has the DNA TGTGCCAGCAGCTTAGGTGGGAGAGCCGGGGATATGCAGTATTTT. Protein: CASSLGGRAGDMQYF.

This clone was counted at least ten times. The chain carries TRBV4-2 and TRBJ1-2; 7 nucleotides align to TRBD1. Germline V lookup: CDR1 LGHNA, CDR2 YNFKEQ. J gave up 4 bases and V 3 bases, and 11 bases lay outside the gene matches. The CDR3 totals 16 residues. The CDR3 sequence: CASSQLTADRVYGYTF. Written as DNA, the CDR3 is TGTGCCAGCAGCCAGCTAACTGCCGACAGGGTCTATGGCTACACCTTC.

The J gene is TRBJ2-3, the V gene TRBV9; 12 nucleotides match TRBD1. The CDR3 has 16 amino acids. J gave up 1 base and V 3 bases, and 3 bases lay outside the gene matches. Germline V gives CDR1 SGDLS, CDR2 YYNGEE. The CDR3 region has the DNA TGTGCCAGCAGCGAGGGACAGGGGGCGCGCACAGATACGCAGTATTTT. Translation gives CASSEGQGARTDTQYF.

This clone has a single count. V usage is TRBV5-1 and J usage is TRBJ2-3, with 10 bases matching TRBD2. Germline loops: CDR1 SGHRS, CDR2 YFSETQ. The CDR3 loop spans 16 amino acids. V trimming: 0 bases; J trimming: 3 bases; junction bases outside the gene matches: 4. In DNA form, the CDR3 reads TGCGCCAGCAGCTTGGACCTAGCGGGAGTAACAGATACGCAGTATTTT. Amino acids: CASSLDLAGVTDTQYF.

The V gene is TRBV30, the J gene TRBJ2-1; weak D call: TRBD1 (7 bases). The CDR3 contains 14 residues. Germline values: CDR1 GTSNPN, CDR2 SVGIG (reference sequence). V was pared by 4 bases and J by 2 bases, with 12 bases between. The DNA of the CDR3 is TGTGCCTGGAAGGTCAGGGGGGCCTACAATGAGCAGTTCTTC. It codes for CAWKVRGAYNEQFF. The full variable domain, in which reference TRBV30 and TRBJ2-1 provide the parts outside the CDR3, is SQTIHQWPATLVQPVGSPLSLECTVEGTSNPNLYWYRQAAGRGLQLLFYSVGIGQISSEVPQNLSASRPQDRQFILSSKKLLLSDSGFYLCAWKVRGAYNEQFFGPGTRLTVL.

As for this clone: One end of the junction fails to match germline, which may point to a read error. The V gene is TRBV5-6, the J gene TRBJ2-5, with D tentatively TRBD2 (5 bases). Germline-derived CDR1 and CDR2 are SGHDT and YYEEEE. The CDR3 covers 14 residues. The CDR3 reads CASSPPRGGEAQYF. The CDR3 DNA sequence: TGTGCCAGCAGCCCACCCCGGGGTGGAGAGGCCCAGTACTTC.

This chain uses TRBV7-6 with TRBJ1-3; possibly TRBD1 for D (6 bases). Germline CDR1 is SGHVS and CDR2 is FNYEAQ. The CDR3 runs 15 residues. V was cut by 5 bases and J by 4 bases, with 15 bases left in between. CDR3 in amino acids: CASSAQGLGGNTIYF. Here the CDR3 DNA reads TGTGCCAGCAGCGCACAGGGTCTAGGAGGAAACACCATATATTTT. Looking up the rest from reference TRBV7-6 and TRBJ1-3 gives the full variable domain: GAGVSQSPRYKVTKRGQDVALRCDPISGHVSLYWYRQALGQGPEFLTYFNYEAQQDKSGLPNDRFSAERPEGSISTLTIQRTEQRDSAMYRCASSAQGLGGNTIYFGEGSWLTVV.

The chain uses TRBV7-8 and TRBJ1-2; maybe TRBD1 (5 bases). The V end lost 1 base, the J end lost 2 bases, and 8 bases lay between the germline ends. The CDR3 spans 14 residues. Per germline, CDR1 SGHVS and CDR2 FQNEAQ. CDR3 in DNA: TGTGCCAGCAGCTTAGAAGGGGCCAACTATGGCTACACCTTC. Amino acid sequence: CASSLEGANYGYTF. Combining the CDR3 with reference TRBV7-8 and TRBJ1-2 gives the whole variable domain GAGVSQSPRYKVAKRGQDVALRCDPISGHVSLFWYQQALGQGPEFLTYFQNEAQLDKSGLPSDRFFAERPEGSVSTLKIQRTQQEDSAVYLCASSLEGANYGYTFGSGTRLTVV.

This clone was recorded a few times. The V call is TRBV13, the J call TRBJ1-1, with 7 bases fitting TRBD1. V shed 4 bases, J shed 3 bases, and the junction held 8 bases outside the gene matches. Germline V gene sequence: CDR1 PRHDT, CDR2 FYEKMQ (reference sequence). This CDR3 is 15 amino acids long. The CDR3 DNA follows: TGTGCCAGCAGCTCAAGGGCAGGGGGGCACACTGAAGCTTTCTTT. Residues: CASSSRAGGHTEAFF.

The chain couples TRBV11-2 to TRBJ1-2, with TRBD1 identical over 8 bases. The CDR3 runs 14 residues. The ends lost 5 bases at V and 5 bases at J; junction bases unmatched: 7. Germline CDR1 reads SGHAT; CDR2 reads FQNNGV. CDR3 DNA: TGTGCCAGCAGCCCCCTGGACAGGGTTTATGGCTACACCTTC. Translating gives CASSPLDRVYGYTF.

The chain carries TRBV10-3 and TRBJ1-2, with 10 bases that match TRBD1. The CDR3 totals 15 residues. Trimming took 2 bases from V and 2 from J; bases not matched to a gene: 2. Germline V gene data show CDR1 as ENHRY and CDR2 as SYGVKD. This CDR3 is CAISEGTGDNYGYTF. CDR3 DNA: TGTGCCATCAGTGAGGGGACAGGGGACAACTATGGCTACACCTTC.

This clone appeared a few times. CDR3 nucleotide sequence: TGTGCCAGCAGCCAAGACGGACCGGCCGGGGAGCCCCAGCATTTT. This encodes CASSQDGPAGEPQHF. The V call is TRBV4-2, the J call TRBJ1-5; D not certain. The CDR3 sequence is 15 residues long. Trimming took off 0 bases at V and 8 bases at J, with 14 bases between the two ends. Germline values: CDR1 LGHNA, CDR2 YNFKEQ.

The chain recombines TRBV2 with TRBJ2-5; 10 bases match TRBD2. This CDR3 comprises 14 residues. Trimming removed 7 bases from V and 4 bases from J; junction bases left unmatched: 6. Germline-derived CDR1 and CDR2 are SNHLY and FYNNEI. The DNA for the CDR3 is TGTGCCAGCACGTCAGCGGGGGGGGTAGAGACCCAGTACTTC. Translated: CASTSAGGVETQYF.

Here the CDR3 reads CASSLGGQAYGYTF. CDR3 coding DNA: TGTGCCAGCAGCTTAGGGGGACAGGCCTATGGCTACACCTTC. V gene TRBV5-4 combines with J gene TRBJ1-2, with TRBD1 identical over 8 bases. The CDR3 is 14 residues long. Germline values: CDR1 SGHNT, CDR2 YYREEE (reference sequence). The trim removed 2 bases at V and 4 bases at J, leaving 4 bases unmatched.

The chain carries TRBV2 and TRBJ2-2; D possibly corresponds to TRBD2 (6 bases). Deletions cut 2 bases from V and 2 bases from J, with 15 bases between. This CDR3 spans 17 amino acids. CDR1 and CDR2 from the germline V gene are SNHLY and FYNNEI. CDR3 residues: CASSESWASVNTGELFF. In DNA form, the CDR3 reads TGTGCCAGCAGTGAATCGTGGGCTAGCGTTAACACCGGGGAGCTGTTTTTT.

This chain connects TRBV11-2 to TRBJ2-7; 11 bases align to TRBD2. The V and J ends lost 3 bases and 5 bases, in that order; junction bases with no gene match: 12. The CDR3 extends over 17 amino acids. Looked up from germline, CDR1 is SGHAT and CDR2 is FQNNGV. Written as DNA, the CDR3 is TGTGCCAGCAGCTTTCCTAGCGGGAGGCTGTCTCCTAACGAGCAGTACTTC. Translating it yields CASSFPSGRLSPNEQYF.

The rearrangement joins TRBV2 to TRBJ1-1; D gene ambiguous. The CDR3 runs to 17 residues. The germline V and J ends were trimmed by 7 bases and 4 bases, with 25 bases remaining between them. Germline CDR1 SNHLY, CDR2 FYNNEI. The CDR3 is CASKARGILLVGTEAFF. The CDR3 bases are TGTGCCAGCAAGGCACGCGGAATACTGTTAGTAGGCACTGAAGCTTTCTTT. Supplemented by reference TRBV2 and TRBJ1-1, the full variable domain reads EPEVTQTPSHQVTQMGQEVILRCVPISNHLYFYWYRQILGQKVEFLVSFYNNEISEKSEIFDDQFSVERPDGSNFTLKIRSTKLEDSAMYFCASKARGILLVGTEAFFGQGTRLTVV.

The chain uses TRBV11-2 and TRBJ2-2, with 8 nucleotides matching TRBD2. The ends lost 5 bases at V and 3 bases at J; junction bases unmatched: 5. The CDR3 sequence is 15 residues long. The germline V gene has CDR1 SGHAT and CDR2 FQNNGV. The CDR3 reads CASSISGTDTGELFF. In DNA form, the CDR3 reads TGTGCCAGCAGCATTAGCGGGACGGACACCGGGGAGCTGTTTTTT.

This clone was detected only a few times. The V call is TRBV7-2, the J call TRBJ2-1; 12 bases match TRBD2. V shed 4 bases and J 6 bases; nucleotides not matched to a gene: 13. Germline-derived CDR1 and CDR2 are SGHTA and FQGNSA. CDR3 size: 18 residues. Here the CDR3 reads CASSSTALAGGLGNEQFF. The CDR3 DNA is TGTGCCAGCAGCTCGACGGCTCTAGCGGGGGGGCTGGGCAATGAGCAGTTCTTC.

This chain links TRBV19 with TRBJ1-2, with D hard to call. The V gene's germline CDR1 is LNHDA and CDR2 SQIVND (reference sequence). The V end lost 3 bases, the J end lost 6 bases, and 8 bases lay between the germline ends. CDR3 length equals 12 residues. CDR3 protein: CASSISTHGYTF. In DNA form, the CDR3 reads TGTGCCAGTAGTATTTCTACCCATGGCTACACCTTC.

The rearrangement uses TRBV7-2 and TRBJ2-1; a possible D gene is TRBD2 (6 bases). V lost 1 base and J 4 bases, leaving 14 bases between the germline ends. This CDR3 region has 16 residues. Per germline, CDR1 SGHTA and CDR2 FQGNSA. CDR3 DNA: TGTGCCAGCAGCTTAGTGGGGGGAGGCCGATACAATGAGCAGTTCTTC. The encoded protein is CASSLVGGGRYNEQFF.

A few counts support this clone. This chain uses TRBV6-6 with TRBJ1-1, with D possibly matching TRBD1 (5 bases). The CDR3 spans 14 residues. V lost 6 bases and J 2 bases, leaving 13 bases between the germline ends. CDR1 is MNHNY, CDR2 SVGAGI, per germline (reference sequence). The CDR3 bases are TGTGCCAGCAGGCCAAGGGGCGAAAACACTGAAGCTTTCTTT. Its protein product is CASRPRGENTEAFF.